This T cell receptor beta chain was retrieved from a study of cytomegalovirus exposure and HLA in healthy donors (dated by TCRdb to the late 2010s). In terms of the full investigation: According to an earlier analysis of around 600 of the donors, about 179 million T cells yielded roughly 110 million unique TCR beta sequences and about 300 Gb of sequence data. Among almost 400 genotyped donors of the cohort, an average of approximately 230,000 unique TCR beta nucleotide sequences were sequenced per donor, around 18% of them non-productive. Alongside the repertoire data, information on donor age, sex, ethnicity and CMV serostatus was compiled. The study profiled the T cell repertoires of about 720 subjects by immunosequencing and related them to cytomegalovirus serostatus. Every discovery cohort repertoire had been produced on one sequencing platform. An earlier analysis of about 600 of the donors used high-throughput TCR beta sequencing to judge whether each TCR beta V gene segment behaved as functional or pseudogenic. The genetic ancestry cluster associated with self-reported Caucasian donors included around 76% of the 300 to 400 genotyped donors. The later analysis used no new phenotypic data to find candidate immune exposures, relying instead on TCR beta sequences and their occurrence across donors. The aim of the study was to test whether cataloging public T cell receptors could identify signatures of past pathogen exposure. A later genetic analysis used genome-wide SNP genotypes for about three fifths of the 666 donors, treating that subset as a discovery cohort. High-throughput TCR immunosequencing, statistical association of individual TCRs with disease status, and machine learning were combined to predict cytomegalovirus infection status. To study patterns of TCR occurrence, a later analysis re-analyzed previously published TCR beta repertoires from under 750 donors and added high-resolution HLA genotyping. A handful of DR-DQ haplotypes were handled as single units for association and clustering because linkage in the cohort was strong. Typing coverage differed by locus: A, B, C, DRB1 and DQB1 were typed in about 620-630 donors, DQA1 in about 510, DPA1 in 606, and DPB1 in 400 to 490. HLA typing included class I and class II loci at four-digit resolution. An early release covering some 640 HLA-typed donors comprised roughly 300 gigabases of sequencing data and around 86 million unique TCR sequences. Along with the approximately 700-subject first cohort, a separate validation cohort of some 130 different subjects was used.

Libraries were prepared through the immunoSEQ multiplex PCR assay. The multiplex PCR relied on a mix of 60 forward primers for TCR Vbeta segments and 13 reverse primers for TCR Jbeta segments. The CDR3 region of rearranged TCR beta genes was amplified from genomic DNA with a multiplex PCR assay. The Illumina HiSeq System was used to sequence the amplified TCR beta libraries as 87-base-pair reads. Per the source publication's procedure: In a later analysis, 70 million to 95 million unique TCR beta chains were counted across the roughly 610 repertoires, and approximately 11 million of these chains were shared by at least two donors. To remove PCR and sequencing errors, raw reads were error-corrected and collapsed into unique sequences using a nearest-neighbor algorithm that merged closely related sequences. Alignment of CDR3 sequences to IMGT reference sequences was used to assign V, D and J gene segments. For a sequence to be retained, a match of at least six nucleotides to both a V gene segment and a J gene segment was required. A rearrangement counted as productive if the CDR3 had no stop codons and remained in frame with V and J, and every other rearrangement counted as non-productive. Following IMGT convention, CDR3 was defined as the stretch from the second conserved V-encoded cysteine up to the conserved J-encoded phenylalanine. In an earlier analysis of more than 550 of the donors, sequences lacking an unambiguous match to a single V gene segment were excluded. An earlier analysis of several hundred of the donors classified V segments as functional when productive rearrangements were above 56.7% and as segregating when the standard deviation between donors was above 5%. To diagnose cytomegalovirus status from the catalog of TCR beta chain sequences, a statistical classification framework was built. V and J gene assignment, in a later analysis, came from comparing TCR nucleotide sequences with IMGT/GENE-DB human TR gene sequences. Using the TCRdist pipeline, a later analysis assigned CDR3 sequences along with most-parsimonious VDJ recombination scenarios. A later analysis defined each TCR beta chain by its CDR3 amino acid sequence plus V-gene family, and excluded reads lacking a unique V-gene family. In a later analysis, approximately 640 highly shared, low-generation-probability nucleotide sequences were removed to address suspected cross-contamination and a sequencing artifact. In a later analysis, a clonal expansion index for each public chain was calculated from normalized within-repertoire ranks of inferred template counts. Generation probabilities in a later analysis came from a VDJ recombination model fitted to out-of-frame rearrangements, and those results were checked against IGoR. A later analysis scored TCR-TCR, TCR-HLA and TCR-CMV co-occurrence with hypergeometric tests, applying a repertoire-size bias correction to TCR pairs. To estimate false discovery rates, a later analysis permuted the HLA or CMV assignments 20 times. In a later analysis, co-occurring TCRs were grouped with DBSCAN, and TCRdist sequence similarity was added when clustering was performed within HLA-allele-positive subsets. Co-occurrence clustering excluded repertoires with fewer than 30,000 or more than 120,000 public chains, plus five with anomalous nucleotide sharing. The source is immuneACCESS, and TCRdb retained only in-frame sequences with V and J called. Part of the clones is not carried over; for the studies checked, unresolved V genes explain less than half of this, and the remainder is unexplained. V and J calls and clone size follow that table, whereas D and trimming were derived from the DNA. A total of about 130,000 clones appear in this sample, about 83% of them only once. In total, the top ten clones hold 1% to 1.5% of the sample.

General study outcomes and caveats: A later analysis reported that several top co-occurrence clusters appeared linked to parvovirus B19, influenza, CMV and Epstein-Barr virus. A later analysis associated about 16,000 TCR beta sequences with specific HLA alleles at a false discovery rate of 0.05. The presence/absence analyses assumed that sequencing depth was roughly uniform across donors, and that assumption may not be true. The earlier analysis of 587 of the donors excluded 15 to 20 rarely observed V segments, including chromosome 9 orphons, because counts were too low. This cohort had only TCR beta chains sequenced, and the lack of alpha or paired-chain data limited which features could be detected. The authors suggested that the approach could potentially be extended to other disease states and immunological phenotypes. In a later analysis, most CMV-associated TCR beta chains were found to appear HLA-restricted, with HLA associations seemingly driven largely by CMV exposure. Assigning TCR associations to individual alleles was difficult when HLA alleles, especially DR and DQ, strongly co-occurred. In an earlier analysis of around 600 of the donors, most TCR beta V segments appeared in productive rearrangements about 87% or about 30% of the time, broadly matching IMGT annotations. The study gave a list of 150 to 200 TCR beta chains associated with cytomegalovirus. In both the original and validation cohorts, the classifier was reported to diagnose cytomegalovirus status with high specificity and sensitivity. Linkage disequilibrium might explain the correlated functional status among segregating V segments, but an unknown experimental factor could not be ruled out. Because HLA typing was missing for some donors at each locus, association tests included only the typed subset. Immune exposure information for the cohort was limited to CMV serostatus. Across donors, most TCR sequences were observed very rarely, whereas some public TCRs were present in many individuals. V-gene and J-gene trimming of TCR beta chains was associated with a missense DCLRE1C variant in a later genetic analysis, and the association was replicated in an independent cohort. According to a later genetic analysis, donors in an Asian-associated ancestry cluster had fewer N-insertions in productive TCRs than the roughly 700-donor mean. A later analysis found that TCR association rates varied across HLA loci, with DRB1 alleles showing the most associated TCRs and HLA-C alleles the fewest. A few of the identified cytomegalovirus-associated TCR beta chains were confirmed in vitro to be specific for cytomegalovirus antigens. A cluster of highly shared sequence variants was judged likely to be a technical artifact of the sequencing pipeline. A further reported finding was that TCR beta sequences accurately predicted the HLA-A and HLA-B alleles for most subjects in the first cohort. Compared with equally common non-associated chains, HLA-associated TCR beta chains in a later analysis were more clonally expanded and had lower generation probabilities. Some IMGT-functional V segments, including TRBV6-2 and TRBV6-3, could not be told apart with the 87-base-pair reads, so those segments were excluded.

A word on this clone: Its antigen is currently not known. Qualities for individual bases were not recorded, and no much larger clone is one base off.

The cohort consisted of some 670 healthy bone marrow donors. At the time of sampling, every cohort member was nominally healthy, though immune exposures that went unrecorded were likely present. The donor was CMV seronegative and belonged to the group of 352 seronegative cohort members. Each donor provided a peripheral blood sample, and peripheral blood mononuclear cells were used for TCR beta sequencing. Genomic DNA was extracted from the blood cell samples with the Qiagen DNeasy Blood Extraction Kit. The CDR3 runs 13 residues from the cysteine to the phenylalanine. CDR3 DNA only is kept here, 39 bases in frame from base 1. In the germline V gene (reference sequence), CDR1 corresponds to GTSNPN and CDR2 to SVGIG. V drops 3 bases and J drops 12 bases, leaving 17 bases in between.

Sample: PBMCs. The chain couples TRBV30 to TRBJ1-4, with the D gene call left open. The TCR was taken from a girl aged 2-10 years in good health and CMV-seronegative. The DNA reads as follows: TGTGCCTGGAGCTTAGGTCCCGGGAGTGAACTGTTTTTT. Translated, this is CAWSLGPGSELFF. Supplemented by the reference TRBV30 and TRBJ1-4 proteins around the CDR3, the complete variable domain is SQTIHQWPATLVQPVGSPLSLECTVEGTSNPNLYWYRQAAGRGLQLLFYSVGIGQISSEVPQNLSASRPQDRQFILSSKKLLLSDSGFYLCAWSLGPGSELFFGSGTQLSVL.